This record concerns one T cell receptor (beta chain) sequence. The sample has other DNA sequences that encode this CDR3 too. The entry originates in a study of OX40 agonist ivuxolimab in advanced cancers. This CDR3 has 14 residues. Per the germline V gene, CDR1 is SGHRS and CDR2 is YFSETQ. The V gene lost 2 bases and the J gene lost 3 bases, with 11 bases spanning the gap. The assay was immunoSEQ multiplex PCR, and TCRdb's table has in-frame clones only and misses some. The sample has some 15,000 clones; about 88% are singletons. The source material was CD4+ or CD8+ T cells sorted from blood, sampled in a trial of the OX40 agonist ivuxolimab. This clonotype originated in an adult with an advanced solid tumor such as melanoma, head and neck, liver or kidney cancer. The chain carries TRBV5-1 and TRBJ2-5, with D perhaps given as TRBD1 or TRBD2 (6 bases each). CDR3 sequence: CASSFRGPEETQYF. CDR3 in DNA: TGCGCCAGCAGCTTCCGGGGGCCTGAAGAGACCCAGTACTTC.